One T cell receptor beta chain is described in this entry. The study recruited healthy Caucasian donors from Russia who were aged about 6 to 90. The second PCR ran roughly 6 to 12 cycles with a sample-barcoded 5' primer and J-beta primers. Every individual sample yielded 2.5 million or more paired-end reads (each containing CDR3). MiXCR was run by TCRdb on the 5' RACE reads, yielding one entry per CDR3 protein. The sample gives under 2 million distinct CDR3 sequences, roughly 32% of which show up once; approximately 11% is in the top ten. This entry belongs to a study of blood T cells in healthy people across ages. The clonotype originates from a woman in her twenties or thirties in good health. Sequencing was performed on blood.

The CDR3, as DNA: TGTGCCAGCAGCTTAAGACGACAGGCCCTAACGGGCTACACCTTC. This sequence encodes CASSLRRQALTGYTF. The chain is built from TRBV5-6 and TRBJ1-2, with a possible D match to TRBD1 (6 bases). The CDR3 spans 15 residues. Germline values: CDR1 SGHDT, CDR2 YYEEEE. V was cut by 2 bases and J by 8 bases, with 19 bases left in between. The whole variable domain, filled in from reference TRBV5-6 and TRBJ1-2, reads DAGVTQSPTHLIKTRGQQVTLRCSPKSGHDTVSWYQQALGQGPQFIFQYYEEEERQRGNFPDRFSGHQFPNYSSELNVNALLLGDSALYLCASSLRRQALTGYTFGSGTRLTVV.